Below are 28 T cell receptor beta chains sequenced from a single sample in a study of OX40 agonist ivuxolimab in advanced cancers. The library came from the immunoSEQ multiplex PCR assay. In TCRdb, the immuneACCESS table is reduced to in-frame sequences with V and J assigned. These tables do not hold every clone; where another copy was compared, an unresolved V gene accounts for under half, and the others remain unexplained. The sample table records around 100,000 clones; 95% to 97% of these occur just once. Just over 2% of the sample is held by the ten biggest clonotypes. Sample: CD4+ or CD8+ T cells sorted from blood, taken in a trial of the OX40 agonist ivuxolimab. The receptors originated from an adult with an advanced solid tumor such as melanoma, head and neck, liver or kidney cancer.

The rearrangement joins TRBV30 to TRBJ2-7; TRBD1 matches at 9 bases. CDR3 length: 12 amino acids. CDR1 is GTSNPN and CDR2 is SVGIG in the germline V gene (reference sequence). V shed 5 bases and J 4 bases; nucleotides not matched to a gene: 3. CDR3: CAWGTGSYEQYF. The CDR3 DNA reads TGTGCCTGGGGGACAGGGAGTTACGAGCAGTACTTC. The variable domain in full, completed from reference TRBV30 and TRBJ2-7, reads SQTIHQWPATLVQPVGSPLSLECTVEGTSNPNLYWYRQAAGRGLQLLFYSVGIGQISSEVPQNLSASRPQDRQFILSSKKLLLSDSGFYLCAWGTGSYEQYFGPGTRLTVT.

This chain connects TRBV5-1 to TRBJ1-2; D call uncertain. CDR3 length: 14 residues. The V end lost 0 bases, the J end lost 4 bases, and 10 bases lay between the germline ends. Germline values: CDR1 SGHRS, CDR2 YFSETQ. CDR3 bases: TGCGCCAGCAGCTTGGATTCTGAGGGCTATGGCTACACCTTC. Its protein product is CASSLDSEGYGYTF.

The rearrangement uses TRBV5-1 and TRBJ2-2, with 13 bases identical to TRBD2. This CDR3 is built from 17 residues. The V gene end was trimmed by 7 bases and the J gene end by 0 bases; junction bases not matched to a gene: 6. Germline assignment: CDR1 SGHRS and CDR2 YFSETQ. In DNA, the CDR3 is TGCGCCAGCCGTGCCGGGACTAGCGGGGCGAACACCGGGGAGCTGTTTTTT. Translated, it gives CASRAGTSGANTGELFF.

The chain couples TRBV27 to TRBJ1-2; D gene uncertain. Germline loops: CDR1 MNHEY, CDR2 SMNVEV (reference sequence). Trimming stripped 7 bases from V and 5 bases from J, with 14 bases between. This CDR3 region has 13 residues. The DNA for the CDR3 is TGTGCCAGCAAAGAGGGTTTGGGGTATGGCTACACCTTC. Translating gives CASKEGLGYGYTF.

This clone was recorded only once. This rearrangement joins TRBV19 to TRBJ2-6, with a possible D match to TRBD1 (5 bases). The CDR3 is 15 residues long. Germline V lookup: CDR1 LNHDA, CDR2 SQIVND (reference sequence). Between the trimmed V and J ends, which lost 5 bases and 0 bases, there was a span of 8 bases. CDR3 nucleotides: TGTGCCAGTAGTCCAGGGAACTCTGGGGCCAACGTCCTGACTTTC. Translating gives CASSPGNSGANVLTF.

The rearrangement joins TRBV28 to TRBJ1-5; D gene unclear. The CDR3 extends over 15 amino acids. V lost 2 bases and J 0 bases, leaving 8 bases between the germline ends. Germline V lookup: CDR1 MDHEN, CDR2 SYDVKM. The CDR3 DNA is TGTGCCAGCAGTTTAGGGCCCAATAGCAATCAGCCCCAGCATTTT. Its translation is CASSLGPNSNQPQHF. Drawing the rest from reference TRBV28 and TRBJ1-5, the complete variable domain is DVKVTQSSRYLVKRTGEKVFLECVQDMDHENMFWYRQDPGLGLRLIYFSYDVKMKEKGDIPEGYSVSREKKERFSLILESASTNQTSMYLCASSLGPNSNQPQHFGDGTRLSIL.

The J gene is TRBJ2-3, the V gene TRBV27; maybe TRBD2 (7 bases). Germline-derived CDR1 and CDR2 are MNHEY and SMNVEV (reference sequence). V lost 8 bases and J 6 bases, leaving 15 bases between the germline ends. This CDR3 contains 13 residues. The CDR3 here is CASGGARVDTQYF. The CDR3 nucleotides are TGTGCCAGCGGGGGGGCCCGGGTGGATACGCAGTATTTT.

The chain joins TRBV2 to TRBJ1-1; D possibly corresponds to TRBD1 (5 bases). The germline gives CDR1 SNHLY, CDR2 FYNNEI. V lost 7 bases, J lost 0 bases, and 15 bases lay in between. This CDR3 spans 15 amino acids. The CDR3 coding sequence is TGTGCCAGCACCCTAGGGAGGGGCATGAACACTGAAGCTTTCTTT. Translating gives CASTLGRGMNTEAFF.

This chain links TRBV5-4 with TRBJ1-1; 7 bases align to TRBD1. The CDR3 contains 14 residues. The germline gives CDR1 SGHNT, CDR2 YYREEE (reference sequence). The junction had 6 bases not matched to a gene; V was cut back by 1 base and J by 6 bases. CDR3 protein: CASSLWQGGPEAFF. The CDR3 nucleotides read TGTGCCAGCAGCTTGTGGCAGGGGGGACCTGAAGCTTTCTTT.

The chain couples TRBV19 to TRBJ1-5; the D is unclear. CDR1 is LNHDA and CDR2 is SQIVND in the germline V gene (reference sequence). The CDR3 has 13 residues. Trimming left V 4 bases short and J 8 bases short, with 12 bases between. Here the CDR3 reads CASSTRVMEPQHF. The CDR3 coding sequence is TGTGCCAGTAGTACAAGGGTCATGGAGCCCCAGCATTTT.

The V call is TRBV7-9, the J call TRBJ2-7; 7 bases match TRBD1. V trimming: 4 bases; J trimming: 3 bases; junction bases outside the gene matches: 12. Per germline, CDR1 SEHNR and CDR2 FQNEAQ (reference sequence). CDR3 length equals 16 residues. CDR3 DNA: TGTGCCAGCAGCTCCAAGGGGGCAGAAGTTCACTACGAGCAGTACTTC. Translation gives CASSSKGAEVHYEQYF. Using reference TRBV7-9 and TRBJ2-7 for the parts outside the CDR3, the full variable domain is DTGVSQNPRHKITKRGQNVTFRCDPISEHNRLYWYRQTLGQGPEFLTYFQNEAQLEKSRLLSDRFSAERPKGSFSTLEIQRTEQGDSAMYLCASSSKGAEVHYEQYFGPGTRLTVT.

V gene TRBV29-1 combines with J gene TRBJ1-1; D is undetermined. The CDR3 has 12 residues. Trimming pared 6 bases from V and 1 base from J, leaving 9 bases between. Germline CDR1 and CDR2: SQVTM and ANQGSEA. DNA of the CDR3: TGCAGCGTCCAGGACGGGAACACTGAAGCTTTCTTT. Translation gives CSVQDGNTEAFF.

The chain has TRBV7-8 and TRBJ2-7; no clear D gene. V gave up 0 bases and J gave up 2 bases, with 8 bases separating them. The CDR3 has 14 residues. The germline CDR1 and CDR2 sequences are SGHVS and FQNEAQ. The CDR3, as DNA: TGTGCCAGCAGCTTAGCGGGCAAGCCCTACGAGCAGTACTTC. Its translation is CASSLAGKPYEQYF.

This chain joins TRBV6-5 and TRBJ2-1; a possible D gene is TRBD2 (7 bases). Germline CDR1 is MNHEY and CDR2 is SVGAGI. The CDR3 spans 15 residues. V lost 1 base, J lost 7 bases, and 14 bases lay in between. CDR3 amino acids: CASSYFRGAGNEQFF. The DNA of the CDR3 is TGTGCCAGCAGTTACTTTCGGGGGGCAGGGAATGAGCAGTTCTTC.

Concerning this clone: No conserved phenylalanine or tryptophan is present at the end of the CDR3, so a read error is the likely explanation. It is unclear where the CDR3 begins or ends on the DNA, so no DNA is shown, and the CDR3 is as TCRdb lists it. The CDR3 protein is CASRRTSS. This rearrangement joins TRBV6-5 to TRBJ2-7; TRBD2 is the table's D call and was not checked against the DNA. In germline, CDR1 is MNHEY, CDR2 SVGAGI. The CDR3 is 8 amino acids long, termini counted.

With regard to this clone: Lacking the conserved final phenylalanine or tryptophan, this CDR3 likely reflects a read error. The limits of the CDR3 on the DNA are not certain, so only TCRdb's listed CDR3 is given. The rearrangement joins TRBV6-6 to TRBJ1-1; the listed D gene, TRBD1, was not tested against the DNA. The germline V gene has CDR1 MNHNY and CDR2 SVGAGI (reference sequence). The CDR3 is made up of 15 amino acids, end residues included. CDR3 loop: CASSPYGTGGDLIWG.

The chain uses TRBV28 and TRBJ2-7; 9 nucleotides agree with TRBD1. J was trimmed by 5 bases and V by 6 bases; bases with no gene match: 17. CDR1 MDHEN and CDR2 SYDVKM come from the germline V gene. CDR3 size: 17 residues. In DNA form, the CDR3 reads TGTGCCAGCAGGTCCGGGACAGGGACCCTCTGGGAGGACGAGCAGTACTTC. It translates to CASRSGTGTLWEDEQYF.

This chain connects TRBV30 to TRBJ1-1, with a weak D call TRBD1 (5 bases). Germline values: CDR1 GTSNPN, CDR2 SVGIG (reference sequence). Trimming removed 2 bases from V and 4 bases from J, with 14 bases in between. The CDR3 contains 14 residues. The CDR3 here is CAWSLGPRGTEAFF. The CDR3 bases are TGTGCCTGGAGTCTGGGACCGCGCGGCACTGAAGCTTTCTTT.

The V gene is TRBV2, the J gene TRBJ2-7; D possibly corresponds to TRBD2 (5 bases). V gave up 3 bases and J gave up 0 bases, with 6 bases separating them. CDR3 length: 13 amino acids. The V gene's germline CDR1 is SNHLY and CDR2 FYNNEI. CDR3 protein: CASSEGSSYEQYF. The CDR3 bases are TGTGCCAGCAGTGAGGGGAGCTCCTACGAGCAGTACTTC.

J is TRBJ1-2 and V is TRBV19; maybe TRBD1 (5 bases). Trimming removed 3 bases at V and 3 bases at J, with 11 bases between. Germline CDR1 LNHDA, CDR2 SQIVND (reference sequence). The length of the CDR3 is 14 residues. CDR3 region: CASSIGTVYYGYTF. The DNA for the CDR3 is TGTGCCAGTAGTATTGGGACCGTTTACTATGGCTACACCTTC.

The V gene is TRBV7-9, the J gene TRBJ2-7; possibly TRBD2 for D (6 bases). Germline CDR1 SEHNR, CDR2 FQNEAQ (reference sequence). The CDR3 sequence is 14 residues long. Deletions cut 5 bases from V and 2 bases from J, with 13 bases between. The CDR3 is CASSERDFAYEQYF. The CDR3 DNA sequence: TGTGCCAGCAGCGAAAGGGACTTTGCCTACGAGCAGTACTTC.

The chain uses TRBV19 and TRBJ2-3, with 8 bases aligning to TRBD2. Looked up from germline, CDR1 is LNHDA and CDR2 is SQIVND (reference sequence). The CDR3 covers 15 residues. Trimming at V came to 5 bases and at J to 2 bases, leaving 6 bases not matched to a gene. CDR3 DNA: TGTGCCAGTAGTCCTACTAGCGGATACACAGATACGCAGTATTTT. This gives the protein CASSPTSGYTDTQYF.

This chain joins TRBV27 and TRBJ2-2, with TRBD2 matching 7 bases. Germline-derived CDR1 and CDR2 are MNHEY and SMNVEV (reference sequence). This CDR3 has 13 amino acids. CDR3 coding DNA: TGTGCATCGCTAGCGGTGAACACCGGGGAGCTGTTTTTT. It yields the protein CASLAVNTGELFF.

The V call is TRBV5-8, the J call TRBJ1-4; D remains unclear. The ends were cut back, 2 bases at V and 0 bases at J, with 8 bases in the middle. Germline CDR1 and CDR2: SGHTS and YDEGEE. The CDR3 has 15 amino acids. The DNA for the CDR3 is TGTGCCAGCAGCTTTGCGCGGGCAACTAATGAAAAACTGTTTTTT. This encodes CASSFARATNEKLFF. The full variable domain, completed using reference TRBV5-8 and TRBJ1-4, is EAGVTQSPTHLIKTRGQQATLRCSPISGHTSVYWYQQALGLGLQFLLWYDEGEERNRGNFPPRFSGRQFPNYSSELNVNALELEDSALYLCASSFARATNEKLFFGSGTQLSVL.

This chain connects TRBV5-6 to TRBJ2-7; D possibly corresponds to TRBD2 (6 bases). CDR3 size: 14 residues. V shed 4 bases and J shed 4 bases, with 15 bases lying between them. The germline gives CDR1 SGHDT, CDR2 YYEEEE. The CDR3 is CASSHPAGRYEQYF. CDR3 bases: TGTGCCAGCAGCCACCCGGCAGGGAGGTACGAGCAGTACTTC.

The rearrangement uses TRBV28 and TRBJ2-7, with 10 bases fitting TRBD2. Germline-derived CDR1 and CDR2 are MDHEN and SYDVKM. After removal of 7 bases from V and 4 bases from J, the junction contained 10 bases not matched to a gene. The CDR3 runs 15 residues. This chain's CDR3 is CASNARLAGVYEQYF. In nucleotides, the CDR3 is TGTGCCAGCAACGCTCGGCTAGCGGGAGTTTACGAGCAGTACTTC.

The V gene is TRBV27, the J gene TRBJ1-1; 7 bases agree with TRBD1. V was pared by 4 bases and J by 4 bases, with 6 bases of the junction left unmatched. Germline V gene data show CDR1 as MNHEY and CDR2 as SMNVEV (reference sequence). The CDR3 covers 14 residues. CDR3 residues: CASSSRGHGTEAFF. The CDR3 DNA is TGTGCCAGCAGTTCAAGGGGGCATGGCACTGAAGCTTTCTTT.

The chain couples TRBV6-6 to TRBJ2-7; TRBD2 might be the D (5 bases). Germline V gene data show CDR1 as MNHNY and CDR2 as SVGAGI (reference sequence). CDR3 length: 14 amino acids. Trimming cost V 6 bases and J 3 bases, with 15 bases left between them. The CDR3 DNA reads TGTGCCAGCAGCCACGGACTGGAAAGCTACGAGCAGTACTTC. Amino acid sequence: CASSHGLESYEQYF.